In its sample, the clone carrying this T cell receptor (beta chain) was seen once. The antigen is not known. All donors participated as healthy donors of bone marrow. The germline V gene has CDR1 SGHNT and CDR2 YYREEE (reference sequence). The junction had 11 bases not matched to a gene; V was cut back by 4 bases and J by 5 bases. The CDR3 spans 16 residues. This record comes from a study of cytomegalovirus exposure and HLA in healthy donors. Notes on the study in general: In a later analysis, at a false discovery rate of 0.05, 15,000 to 20,000 TCR beta sequences were associated with HLA alleles. The listing of approximately 160 TCR beta chains classed them as cytomegalovirus-associated. What TCR beta sequences reportedly achieved was accurate prediction of HLA-A and HLA-B alleles in most subjects.

Amplification used 60 Vbeta primers and 13 Jbeta primers. Repertoires were generated with immunoSEQ multiplex PCR, while TCRdb's copy carries only in-frame clones and drops some. The sample has around 140,000 clones, 80% seen once. The sequence derives from a man aged 40-55 years in good health and CMV-seronegative. This chain joins TRBV5-4 and TRBJ2-7, with TRBD2 matching over 11 bases. Sequencing was carried out using PBMCs. This CDR3 is CASSPTTSGTSHEQYF. CDR3 nucleotides: TGTGCCAGCAGCCCGACGACTAGCGGGACATCCCACGAGCAGTACTTC. The entire variable domain, with the rest obtained from reference TRBV5-4 and TRBJ2-7, is as follows: ETGVTQSPTHLIKTRGQQVTLRCSSQSGHNTVSWYQQALGQGPQFIFQYYREEENGRGNFPPRFSGLQFPNYSSELNVNALELDDSALYLCASSPTTSGTSHEQYFGPGTRLTVT.